The 20 T cell receptor beta chains given below trace back to one sample, sequenced in a study of blood T cells in healthy people across ages. Together with a sample-barcoded 5' primer, a J-beta primer mix was included in a second PCR lasting about 6 to 11 cycles. TCRdb called the 5' RACE reads again in MiXCR, with one record for every CDR3 protein. The sample records almost 800,000 distinct CDR3 sequences, over 45% being singletons. The sequencing sample was made of blood. The source of these receptors is a man aged 25-45 years in good health.

This clonotype was detected a few times. This chain's CDR3 is CSVVTSGSPEQFF. The CDR3 coding sequence is TGCAGCGTTGTTACTAGCGGGAGCCCTGAGCAGTTCTTC. The V gene is TRBV29-1, the J gene TRBJ2-1; 11 bases agree with TRBD2. Per the germline V gene, CDR1 is SQVTM and CDR2 is ANQGSEA. This CDR3 comprises 13 residues. The V gene end was trimmed by 4 bases and the J gene end by 9 bases; junction bases not matched to a gene: 5.

This clonotype was detected only a few times. The V gene is TRBV12-3 or TRBV12-4, the J gene TRBJ2-1; a weak D match, TRBD1 (6 bases). This CDR3 has 16 residues. V was cut by 0 bases and J by 5 bases, with 14 bases left in between. DNA of the CDR3: TGTGCCAGCAGTTTAGCGTGGGGGCCACCTAACAATGAGCAGTTCTTC. Its translation: CASSLAWGPPNNEQFF.

This clonotype was detected only a few times. The chain carries TRBV7-2 and TRBJ2-1; D is unresolved. V was pared by 5 bases and J by 7 bases, with 12 bases between. Per germline, CDR1 SGHTA and CDR2 FQGNSA. The CDR3 sequence is 13 residues long. DNA of the CDR3: TGTGCCAGCAGCCCCCCGGGCCCAAATGAGCAGTTCTTC. Its translation: CASSPPGPNEQFF.

This clonotype was observed a few times. This chain joins TRBV20-1 and TRBJ1-2; D gene uncertain. The CDR3 extends over 12 amino acids. V was shortened by 3 bases and J by 4 bases, with 9 bases between the two germline ends. Germline assignment: CDR1 DFQATT and CDR2 SNEGSKA (reference sequence). The CDR3 loop reads CSARDGRYGYTF. CDR3 nucleotides: TGCAGTGCTAGGGACGGCCGCTATGGCTACACCTTC.

The V and J genes are TRBV20-1 and TRBJ2-7, with 9 bases lining up with TRBD2. This CDR3 comprises 19 residues. The trim removed 0 bases at V and 2 bases at J, leaving 17 bases unmatched. Germline CDR1 DFQATT, CDR2 SNEGSKA (reference sequence). The CDR3 protein is CSARDRTTKAGGGAYEQYF. CDR3 sequence (DNA): TGCAGTGCTAGAGATCGCACCACTAAAGCGGGAGGAGGTGCCTACGAGCAGTACTTC.

This sequence joins TRBV6-6 and TRBJ1-1; D gene unclear. Looked up from germline, CDR1 is MNHNY and CDR2 is SVGAGI (reference sequence). With 6 bases removed from V and 6 bases from J, the gap between germline ends came to 8 bases. CDR3 length: 11 amino acids. The CDR3 spells CASSQLSEAFF. The DNA for the CDR3 is TGTGCCAGCAGCCAGTTATCTGAAGCTTTCTTT.

The V and J genes are TRBV6-2 or TRBV6-3 and TRBJ2-7, with a tentative D call TRBD2 (6 bases). The CDR3 covers 14 residues. V lost 6 bases to trimming and J lost 7 bases, with 19 bases between them. Germline values: CDR1 MNHEY, CDR2 SVGEGT. In DNA form, the CDR3 reads TGTGCCAGCAGCGACCCTACGGCGGCGGGGGAGCAGTACTTC. Translation: CASSDPTAAGEQYF.

The V and J genes are TRBV20-1 and TRBJ1-2; D may be TRBD1 (5 bases). The CDR3 is made up of 15 amino acids. V lost 1 base to trimming and J lost 8 bases, with 20 bases between them. CDR1 DFQATT and CDR2 SNEGSKA come from the germline V gene (reference sequence). The CDR3 nucleotides read TGCAGTGCTAGAGTCTCGAACAGTGGGGCCGGGGGCTACACCTTC. Translation gives CSARVSNSGAGGYTF.

This clonotype has a handful of counts. This sequence joins TRBV20-1 and TRBJ2-7, with D possibly TRBD2 on 5 matching bases. Per germline, CDR1 DFQATT and CDR2 SNEGSKA (reference sequence). Trimming stripped 6 bases from V and 6 bases from J, with 18 bases between. There are 13 residues in the CDR3. The CDR3 coding sequence is TGCAGTGCCCCACAGCGGTTTGGTGGCGAGCAGTACTTC. It yields the protein CSAPQRFGGEQYF.

The chain joins TRBV18 to TRBJ2-1; 7 bases are shared with TRBD2. The CDR3 contains 15 residues. Germline V CDR1 and CDR2: KGHSH, LQKENI. V shed 6 bases and J 7 bases; nucleotides not matched to a gene: 12. The CDR3 DNA reads TGTGCCAGCTCCTCCCTCGCGGGAGAGGAGAATGAGCAGTTCTTC. Translating gives CASSSLAGEENEQFF.

This rearrangement joins TRBV7-8 to TRBJ2-4; tentatively, D is TRBD1 (6 bases). The closer fit of TRBJ2-7 to the DNA end suggests the J call may be wrong. Germline V gene lookup returns CDR1 SGHVS and CDR2 FQNEAQ. The CDR3 spans 14 residues. DNA for the CDR3: TGTGCCAGCAGCCCCGGGAACAGGGAAAACGAGCAGTACTTC. This sequence encodes CASSPGNRENEQYF.

This chain links TRBV25-1 with TRBJ1-2; D call uncertain. V lost 1 base and J 6 bases, leaving 9 bases between the germline ends. The CDR3 sequence is 13 residues long. The V gene's germline CDR1 is MGHDK and CDR2 SYGVNS. Written as DNA, the CDR3 is TGTGCCAGCAGTGAATGGGGTAAGGATGGCTACACCTTC. Amino acids: CASSEWGKDGYTF.

The chain uses TRBV15 and TRBJ1-5, with unresolved D. This CDR3 spans 12 amino acids. The V end lost 7 bases, the J end lost 5 bases, and 9 bases lay between the germline ends. The germline gives CDR1 LNHNV, CDR2 YYDKDF (reference sequence). The CDR3 is CATTTGDQPQHF. CDR3 DNA: TGTGCCACCACGACGGGTGATCAGCCCCAGCATTTT.

There are a few counts of this clonotype. CDR3 loop: CASSYSYRDLEQYF. CDR3 nucleotides: TGTGCCAGCAGTTACTCGTATAGGGACCTCGAGCAGTACTTC. The rearrangement links TRBV6-6 to TRBJ2-7, with D perhaps assigned TRBD1 or TRBD2 (5 bases each). The germline CDR1 and CDR2 sequences are MNHNY and SVGAGI (reference sequence). The CDR3 has 14 amino acids. V was pared by 0 bases and J by 6 bases, with 12 bases between.

This clonotype occurred a few times. The V call is TRBV11-2, the J call TRBJ2-4; tentatively, D is TRBD1 (7 bases). The J call could be wrong; TRBJ2-7 is a better fit for the DNA end. Per the germline V gene, CDR1 is SGHAT and CDR2 is FQNNGV. The CDR3 loop spans 15 amino acids. Written as DNA, the CDR3 is TGTGCCAGCAGCCGTAACAGGGGAGGTTTGGACGAGCAGTACTTC. This gives the protein CASSRNRGGLDEQYF.

The gene calls are TRBV28 and TRBJ2-5, with a possible D match to TRBD1 (5 bases). TRBJ2-7 explains the end of the DNA better; the J call may be wrong. The CDR3 is 15 residues long. Germline values: CDR1 MDHEN, CDR2 SYDVKM. CDR3 residues: CASRYQGHAYYEQYF. The CDR3 DNA reads TGTGCCAGCAGGTACCAAGGACACGCCTACTACGAGCAGTACTTC.

The chain carries TRBV28 and TRBJ2-5, with TRBD2 as a possible D gene (5 bases). The germline V and J ends were trimmed by 5 bases and 11 bases, with 15 bases remaining between them. The CDR3 spans 12 residues. Germline loops: CDR1 MDHEN, CDR2 SYDVKM. The CDR3 loop reads CASSLQLGEQYF. DNA for the CDR3: TGTGCCAGCAGTCTCCAACTTGGGGAGCAGTACTTC.

In this sample, this clonotype turned up once. The J gene is TRBJ2-3, the V gene TRBV5-1; TRBD2 agrees at 7 bases. This CDR3 has 14 amino acids. Germline V gene lookup returns CDR1 SGHRS and CDR2 YFSETQ. J was trimmed by 5 bases and V by 3 bases; bases with no gene match: 6. CDR3 region: CASSWRESGDTQYF. CDR3 bases: TGCGCCAGCAGCTGGCGGGAGTCGGGAGATACGCAGTATTTT.

The V and J genes are TRBV6-2 or TRBV6-3 and TRBJ1-5; D is unresolved. CDR1 and CDR2 from the germline V gene are MNHEY and SVGEGT. The CDR3 has 12 residues. V shed 6 bases and J shed 9 bases, with 12 bases lying between them. The CDR3 coding sequence is TGTGCCAGCAGCTTACGTGGGCTGCCCCAGCATTTT. Translated: CASSLRGLPQHF.

As concerns this clonotype: A read error may explain this, as a much larger clone is one base away. The gene calls are TRBV2 and TRBJ2-1; D is undetermined. Germline CDR1 is SNHLY and CDR2 is FYNNEI. The CDR3 sequence is 14 residues long. V lost 7 bases and J 7 bases, leaving 17 bases between the germline ends. The CDR3 loop reads CASKLEPQRNEQFF. CDR3 in DNA: TGTGCCAGCAAGCTCGAACCTCAGAGGAATGAGCAGTTCTTC.